A selection of T cell receptor beta chains follows, all from one sample in a study of tumor-infiltrating lymphocytes in primary liver carcinoma. One entry per CDR3 protein results from TCRdb running MiXCR on the multiplex PCR reads. Among about 310,000 distinct CDR3 sequences listed, around 50% were seen once. Sequenced sample: peripheral blood. The receptors shown here come from a woman younger than 45 with primary liver carcinoma and hepatitis B virus infection. Each CDR3 is given with its conserved first and last residue. Each record gives: J gene, V gene, CDR3 protein.

>TRBJ2-7|TRBV11-2
CASSLEYTYEQYF
>TRBJ2-7|TRBV6-6
CASSPDTSGRRVPELYF
>TRBJ2-7|TRBV6-6
CASSYTGQGAYEQYF
>TRBJ2-5|TRBV6-5
CASSPGGGTGTQYF
>TRBJ2-7|TRBV5-1
CASSPGTAWQQYF
>TRBJ2-3|TRBV29-1
CSVQDATDTQYF
>TRBJ1-2|TRBV14
CASSPDRLRGYTF
>TRBJ2-2|TRBV30
CAWDRFGTGELFF
>TRBJ2-7|TRBV6-1
CAGWGLAGGTISYEQYF
>TRBJ2-2|TRBV4-3
CASSLRLQAGELFF
>TRBJ2-5|TRBV11-2
CASSSIQETQYF
>TRBJ2-7|TRBV4-1
CASSQERVSGRRGYEQYF
>TRBJ2-7|TRBV5-6
CASSFRRRTHSREQYF
>TRBJ1-1|TRBV12-3/TRBV12-4
CASSFSGVAEAFF
>TRBJ2-7|TRBV4-1
CASSQEQGVNFYEQYF
>TRBJ2-1|TRBV6-2/TRBV6-3
CASSYSTGGRNNEQLF